This is a list of T cell receptor beta chains from one sample in a study of blood T cell repertoires in COVID-19. Some clones are missing from TCRdb's copy, which holds only in-frame ones; the method was immunoSEQ multiplex PCR. The sample has about 200,000 clones; over 70% are singletons. The specimen was peripheral blood. The receptor set was obtained from a man in his forties or fifties with acute or convalescent COVID-19. Each CDR3 is given with its conserved first and last residue. D genes are given only for firm matches. The size entry is marked missing in some rows and otherwise reads once, few, many or a size class.

abundance,v_gene,d_gene,j_gene,CDR3nt,CDR3aa
NA,TRBV2,NA,TRBJ2-5,TGTGCCAGCACCGAGGAGGACTCCCAAGAGACCCAGTACTTC,CASTEEDSQETQYF
NA,TRBV19,NA,TRBJ1-2,TGTGCCAGTAGTCCAGAATCCATTATAACTGGCTACACCTTC,CASSPESIITGYTF
NA,TRBV16,NA,TRBJ1-2,TGTGCCAGCAGCCAATCGGGCACAGGAGCGATCTATGGCTACACCTTC,CASSQSGTGAIYGYTF
NA,TRBV30,NA,TRBJ1-5,TGTGCCTGGAGTGTCGACACCAATCAGCCCCAGCATTTT,CAWSVDTNQPQHF
NA,TRBV28,TRBD2,TRBJ2-1,TGTGCCAGCAGTTTTTTCAGTTTGGGTAAGGCTCGAGCGGGAGTAGGTGAGCAGTTCTTC,CASSFFSLGKARAGVGEQFF
NA,TRBV19,NA,TRBJ1-1,TGTGCCAGTAGTTCGAGACACCCTGAAGCTTTCTTT,CASSSRHPEAFF
NA,TRBV18,NA,TRBJ2-5,TGTGCCAGCTCACCAACGCAGGCACAGGAGACCCAGTACTTC,CASSPTQAQETQYF
NA,TRBV11-2,TRBD2,TRBJ2-3,TGTGCCAGCAGACTAAGGCTAGCGGGAAGGGATACGCAGTATTTT,CASRLRLAGRDTQYF
once,TRBV4-2,NA,TRBJ1-1,TGTGCCAGCAGCCAACAAACAGACACTGAAGCTTTCTTT,CASSQQTDTEAFF
NA,TRBV18,NA,TRBJ2-7,TGTGCCAGCTCACCAGGTCGGCGGGGAACGTACGAGCAGTACTTC,CASSPGRRGTYEQYF